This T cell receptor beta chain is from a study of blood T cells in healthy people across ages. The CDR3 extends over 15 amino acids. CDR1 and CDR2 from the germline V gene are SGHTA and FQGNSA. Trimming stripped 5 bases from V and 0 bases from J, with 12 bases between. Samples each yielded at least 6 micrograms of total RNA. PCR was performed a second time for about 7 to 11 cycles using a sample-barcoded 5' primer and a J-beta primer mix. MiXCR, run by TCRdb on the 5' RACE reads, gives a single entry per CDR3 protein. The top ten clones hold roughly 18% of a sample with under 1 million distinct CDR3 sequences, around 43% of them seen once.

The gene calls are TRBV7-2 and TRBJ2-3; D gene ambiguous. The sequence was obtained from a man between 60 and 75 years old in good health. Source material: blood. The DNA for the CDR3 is TGTGCCAGCAGCCCACGTATAACTAGCACAGATACGCAGTATTTT. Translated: CASSPRITSTDTQYF.